Listed here are 14 T cell receptor beta chains from one sample, sequenced in a study of blood T cell repertoires in COVID-19. Produced via immunoSEQ multiplex PCR; TCRdb's table is partial and in-frame only. The sample yields 110,000 to 150,000 clones, roughly 86% seen once. The sequenced material came from peripheral blood. These receptors were taken from a man aged 50 or older with active or convalescent COVID-19.

The chain has TRBV7-8 and TRBJ1-4; 7 nucleotides match TRBD1. This CDR3 contains 15 residues. V lost 5 bases, J lost 3 bases, and 6 bases stayed unmatched. Germline V gene data show CDR1 as SGHVS and CDR2 as FQNEAQ. The CDR3 region has the DNA TGTGCCAGCAGCCCTACAGGGGCTCCTAATGAAAAACTGTTTTTT. It is translated as CASSPTGAPNEKLFF.

This CDR3 is CASSPNYSNQPQHF. CDR3 DNA: TGTGCCAGCTCACCTAATTATAGCAATCAGCCCCAGCATTTT. The J gene is TRBJ1-5, the V gene TRBV18; D is uncertain. Germline CDR1 KGHSH, CDR2 LQKENI. With 3 bases removed from V and 0 bases from J, the gap between germline ends came to 6 bases. This CDR3 has 14 residues.

The J gene is TRBJ1-5, the V gene TRBV2; weak D call: TRBD1 (5 bases). The V and J ends lost 1 base and 7 bases respectively, with 14 bases between them. CDR1 is SNHLY, CDR2 FYNNEI, per germline. There are 15 residues in the CDR3. CDR3 residues: CASSEGLRVQQPQHF. CDR3 nucleotide sequence: TGTGCCAGCAGTGAAGGGCTCAGGGTACAACAGCCCCAGCATTTT.

The V and J genes are TRBV7-6 and TRBJ2-7, with 8 nucleotides matching TRBD1. The CDR3 covers 15 residues. Germline-derived CDR1 and CDR2 are SGHVS and FNYEAQ. V shed 5 bases and J 6 bases; nucleotides not matched to a gene: 12. The CDR3 DNA sequence: TGTGCCAGCAGCCCTACAGACAGGGGATGGAGCGAGCAGTACTTC. This translates into CASSPTDRGWSEQYF.

As concerns this clone: Other DNA sequences in this sample translate to the same CDR3. The chain carries TRBV28 and TRBJ2-7; TRBD1 matches at 7 bases. Unmatched junction bases numbered 4, after V lost 2 bases and J lost 6 bases. The CDR3 covers 13 residues. Germline V gives CDR1 MDHEN, CDR2 SYDVKM. The CDR3 region is CASSLPRQGEQYF. The CDR3 nucleotides read TGTGCCAGCAGTTTACCCCGACAGGGCGAGCAGTACTTC.

The J gene is TRBJ2-1, the V gene TRBV7-9; TRBD2 is a possible D gene (6 bases). Trimming left V 5 bases short and J 6 bases short, with 8 bases between. Per the germline V gene, CDR1 is SEHNR and CDR2 is FQNEAQ (reference sequence). The CDR3 is made up of 12 amino acids. The CDR3 DNA reads TGTGCCAGCAGCCGACTAGGCAATGAGCAGTTCTTC. Protein: CASSRLGNEQFF. The full variable domain, rest sourced from reference TRBV7-9 and TRBJ2-1, is DTGVSQNPRHKITKRGQNVTFRCDPISEHNRLYWYRQTLGQGPEFLTYFQNEAQLEKSRLLSDRFSAERPKGSFSTLEIQRTEQGDSAMYLCASSRLGNEQFFGPGTRLTVL.

The chain joins TRBV4-1 to TRBJ2-1; D not resolved. The CDR3 has 14 amino acids. The V gene's germline CDR1 is MGHRA and CDR2 YSYEKL. V was clipped by 0 bases and J by 3 bases, with 6 bases between them. As DNA, the CDR3 is TGCGCCAGCAGCCAAGATCACAGCTACAATGAGCAGTTCTTC. Its protein product is CASSQDHSYNEQFF.

Only one count was recorded for this clone. The rearrangement links TRBV7-3 to TRBJ2-5; 14 bases are shared with TRBD2. V lost 2 bases and J lost 1; bases outside the gene matches: 12. This CDR3 spans 20 amino acids. Germline values: CDR1 SGHTA, CDR2 FQGTGA. CDR3 residues: CASSLSAAGTSGSSQETQYF. DNA of the CDR3: TGTGCCAGCAGCTTATCGGCGGCGGGGACTAGCGGGAGCTCCCAAGAGACCCAGTACTTC.

The rearrangement uses TRBV2 and TRBJ2-7; D might be TRBD2 (6 bases). Germline V gives CDR1 SNHLY, CDR2 FYNNEI. Trimming stripped 4 bases from V and 4 bases from J, with 17 bases between. The CDR3 consists of 15 residues. In DNA, the CDR3 is TGTGCCAGCAGTGTGTTGGGGGGACCCCCTTACGAGCAGTACTTC. Residues: CASSVLGGPPYEQYF.

The chain uses TRBV12-3 or TRBV12-4 and TRBJ1-2, with 7 positions matching TRBD1. V was clipped by 6 bases and J by 4 bases; unmatched bases: 2. This CDR3 has 12 residues. CDR3 loop: CASSAGGYGYTF. As DNA, the CDR3 is TGTGCCAGCAGCGCAGGGGGCTATGGCTACACCTTC.

This CDR3 is CASSQFGGGEQYF. The CDR3 nucleotides read TGCGCCAGCAGCCAATTCGGGGGGGGAGAGCAGTACTTC. J is TRBJ2-7 and V is TRBV4-1; 8 positions match TRBD2. Per the germline V gene, CDR1 is MGHRA and CDR2 is YSYEKL. The V gene end was trimmed by 2 bases and the J gene end by 7 bases; junction bases not matched to a gene: 4. This CDR3 contains 13 residues.

V usage is TRBV29-1 and J usage is TRBJ2-1, with TRBD1 as a possible D gene (5 bases). Germline V gene lookup returns CDR1 SQVTM and CDR2 ANQGSEA. V gave up 1 base and J gave up 6 bases, with 10 bases separating them. The CDR3 contains 13 residues. The CDR3, as DNA: TGCAGCGTTGAAGCAGTAAGGGGCAATGAGCAGTTCTTC. Its protein product is CSVEAVRGNEQFF.

The chain carries TRBV29-1 and TRBJ2-7; 11 bases agree with TRBD2. The CDR3 consists of 14 residues. Germline CDR1 SQVTM, CDR2 ANQGSEA. Trimming removed 5 bases from V and 1 base from J; junction bases left unmatched: 4. The CDR3 is CSVRLAGLSYEQYF. The CDR3 bases are TGCAGCGTTCGACTAGCGGGACTATCCTACGAGCAGTACTTC.

The V call is TRBV11-3, the J call TRBJ1-4, with D possibly matching TRBD1 (6 bases). Between the trimmed V and J ends, which lost 5 bases and 7 bases, there was a span of 17 bases. The CDR3 runs 15 residues. The germline gives CDR1 SGHNT, CDR2 YENEEA. CDR3 in amino acids: CASSRYRDGCEKLFF. CDR3 bases: TGTGCCAGCAGCAGATACAGGGATGGGTGTGAAAAACTGTTTTTT.